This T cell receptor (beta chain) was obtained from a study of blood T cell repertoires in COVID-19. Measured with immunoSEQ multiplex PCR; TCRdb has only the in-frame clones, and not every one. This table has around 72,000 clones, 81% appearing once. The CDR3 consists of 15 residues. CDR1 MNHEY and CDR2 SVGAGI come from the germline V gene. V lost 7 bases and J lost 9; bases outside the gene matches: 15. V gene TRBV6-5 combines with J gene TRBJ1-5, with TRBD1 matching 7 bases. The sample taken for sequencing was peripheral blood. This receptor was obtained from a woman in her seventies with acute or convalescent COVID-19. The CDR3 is CASTTRQGGSWPQHF. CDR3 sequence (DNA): TGTGCCAGCACCACCCGACAGGGCGGTTCGTGGCCCCAGCATTTT.